The sequence of this TCR beta chain was determined in a study of blood T cells in healthy people across ages. Whole-study results and caveats: PBMCs were not sorted, which prevented a conclusive comparison of naive versus antigen-experienced cells. With donor CMV status unknown, expanded clonotype changes were possibly confounded. More naive CD4+ cells and higher diversity were found in long-lived than in aged donors.

V lost 6 bases and J 0 bases, leaving 21 bases between the germline ends. CDR3 length equals 16 residues. The V gene's germline CDR1 is DFQATT and CDR2 SNEGSKA (reference sequence). Total RNA extracted from each sample amounted to at least 5 micrograms. The table lists this clonotype with a few counts. Its antigen is currently unknown. Using a J-beta primer mix together with a sample-barcoded 5' primer, a second PCR was run for about 6 to 11 cycles. TCRdb independently ran MiXCR on the 5' RACE reads; one entry per CDR3 protein. The sample holds more than 800,000 distinct CDR3 sequences, 45% seen once. This chain joins TRBV20-1 and TRBJ2-7; a possible D gene is TRBD2 (5 bases). Specimen: blood. This receptor was identified in a woman aged 60-70 years in good health. CDR3 sequence (DNA): TGCAGTGCCCCAGAGAAAAGGACTCTGAGCTCCTACGAGCAGTACTTC. This gives the protein CSAPEKRTLSSYEQYF.